This T cell receptor beta chain was documented in a study of Graves' ophthalmopathy and Graves' hyperthyroidism. Amplifying from RNA transcripts, the study obtained TCR beta CDR3 regions. Second-round multiplex PCR followed a first-round RT-PCR using HTBI primers. TCRdb used MiXCR to reprocess the multiplex PCR reads, holding one entry per CDR3 protein. The sample holds approximately 700,000 distinct CDR3 sequences, roughly 40% seen once. CDR3 length: 13 amino acids. In germline, CDR1 is DFQATT, CDR2 SNEGSKA (reference sequence). Trimming at V came to 5 bases and at J to 5 bases, leaving 6 bases not matched to a gene.

Sequenced input: peripheral blood. This receptor was obtained from an adult man with Graves' ophthalmopathy. The V call is TRBV20-1, the J call TRBJ2-5, with 9 positions matching TRBD1. For the CDR3, the DNA is TGCAGTGCTCCCGGGACAGGGTTGGAGACCCAGTACTTC. Amino acids: CSAPGTGLETQYF.